The 4 T cell receptor beta chains in this list originate from one sample, sequenced in a study of T cells in Graves' hyperthyroidism and ophthalmopathy. RNA transcripts provided the source from which TCR beta CDR3 regions were amplified. RT-PCR in the first round (using the HTBI primer set) targeted the TCR CDR3. TCRdb re-analysed the multiplex PCR reads in MiXCR, keeping a single row per CDR3 protein. The data contain just over 550,000 distinct CDR3 sequences, 40% to 55% of them singletons. Sequences were obtained from peripheral blood or thyroid tissue (not recorded which). All receptors come from a woman between 18 and 30 years old with Graves' hyperthyroidism.

V gene TRBV19 combines with J gene TRBJ1-5, with D possibly TRBD1 on 6 matching bases. V lost 4 bases, J lost 0 bases, and 10 bases lay in between. The CDR3 covers 15 residues. Germline V lookup: CDR1 LNHDA, CDR2 SQIVND (reference sequence). Here the CDR3 DNA reads TGTGCCAGTAGTAAAGGGACACATAGCAATCAGCCCCAGCATTTT. Translation gives CASSKGTHSNQPQHF.

This clonotype was seen a few times. The junction shows a germline mismatch at one end, possibly a read error. The chain recombines TRBV7-7 with TRBJ2-7; no reliable D call. This CDR3 is 13 amino acids long. CDR1 is SSHAT and CDR2 is FNYEAQ in the germline V gene (reference sequence). The CDR3 spells CASSFRWSYEQYF. DNA of the CDR3: TGTGCTAGCAGCTTTAGGTGGTCCTACGAGCAGTACTTC.

This clonotype was seen many times. The rearrangement uses TRBV10-3 and TRBJ1-1; TRBD1 aligns across 9 bases. The CDR3 is 17 amino acids. V trimming: 0 bases; J trimming: 1 base; junction bases outside the gene matches: 6. Germline CDR1 ENHRY, CDR2 SYGVKD. CDR3 in amino acids: CAISESWQGQGNTEAFF. For the CDR3, the DNA is TGTGCCATCAGTGAGTCGTGGCAGGGACAGGGGAACACTGAAGCTTTCTTT.

This chain links TRBV20-1 with TRBJ2-7, with 11 bases fitting TRBD1. The CDR3 spans 14 residues. Germline lookup yields CDR1 DFQATT and CDR2 SNEGSKA (reference sequence). J gave up 5 bases and V 1 base, and 4 bases lay outside the gene matches. DNA of the CDR3: TGCAGTGCTAGAGGGACAGGGGGCCTGAACGAGCAGTACTTC. Translating gives CSARGTGGLNEQYF.